This TCR beta chain was identified in a study of T cell responses to AZD1222 COVID-19 vaccine. The study, taken as a whole, reports: Within unmutated variant regions lay the reported targets of nearly half of spike-specific TCRs. Vaccine-associated CD4 TCRs ranged over spike, dominating at 160-218 and 743-854. Baseline seropositives among AZD1222 recipients totaled only 5 to 7. White British ancestry dominated among donors, who included more females, and clonal diversity was possibly underestimated.

The method was immunoSEQ multiplex PCR; TCRdb's version includes in-frame clones alone and lacks a portion of them. The sample records about 57,000 clones, about 86% being singletons. V was clipped by 7 bases and J by 3 bases; unmatched bases: 6. Germline-derived CDR1 and CDR2 are LNHDA and SQIVND (reference sequence). The CDR3 length is 17 residues. Worth noting for this clone: Its antigen is still unknown.

The TCR comes from an adult in good health. The chain is built from TRBV19 and TRBJ2-2; TRBD2 matches at 15 bases. This material consisted of peripheral blood, taken on day 0 of AZD1222 vaccination. CDR3 nucleotides: TGTGCCAGTATAGGACTAGCGGGAGGGCCCGACACCGGGGAGCTGTTTTTT. Protein sequence: CASIGLAGGPDTGELFF. The full variable domain, its missing parts supplied by reference TRBV19 and TRBJ2-2, is DGGITQSPKYLFRKEGQNVTLSCEQNLNHDAMYWYRQDPGQGLRLIYYSQIVNDFQKGDIAEGYSVSREKKESFPLTVTSAQKNPTAFYLCASIGLAGGPDTGELFFGEGSRLTVL.